Listed below are T cell receptor beta chains from one sample, sequenced in a study of identical twins. TCRdb re-called the 5' RACE reads with MiXCR, one entry per CDR3 protein. The sample lists a few hundred thousand distinct CDR3 sequences, more than 9% occurring once. These data were likewise used in another study, on yellow fever vaccine responses in identical twins.

The source material was CD8+ T cells sorted from blood. Receptors were obtained from a woman between 18 and 29 years old in good health. CDR3s include the opening cysteine and the closing phenylalanine or tryptophan. A D gene is named only where the DNA matches it firmly. Some rows mark clone size as missing; the rest say once, few, many or name a class of expanded clone.

V gene	clone size	D gene	J gene	CDR3 protein	CDR3 DNA
TRBV29-1	NA	NA	TRBJ1-2	CSVWTSTYGYTF	TGCAGCGTATGGACCTCCACCTATGGCTACACCTTC
TRBV4-1	few	NA	TRBJ2-1	CASSRNGAEYNEQFF	TGCGCCAGCAGCCGAAATGGCGCGGAGTACAATGAGCAGTTCTTC
TRBV6-2/TRBV6-3	few	NA	TRBJ1-2	CASRIQGNYGYTF	TGTGCCAGCAGAATACAGGGAAACTATGGCTACACCTTC
TRBV2	few	NA	TRBJ2-5	CASSVYYQETQYF	TGTGCCAGCAGTGTCTACTACCAAGAGACCCAGTACTTC
TRBV5-8	few	NA	TRBJ1-1	CASSLTGTYYTEAFF	TGTGCCAGCAGCTTGACCGGGACATATTACACTGAAGCTTTCTTT
TRBV6-2/TRBV6-3	NA	NA	TRBJ2-7	CASSYEGNYEQYF	TGTGCCAGCAGTTATGAGGGAAACTACGAGCAGTACTTC
TRBV7-9	many	NA	TRBJ2-5	CASSLDPVQETQYF	TGTGCCAGCAGCTTAGATCCAGTACAAGAGACCCAGTACTTC
TRBV20-1	NA	NA	TRBJ2-7	CSARDAHSYEQYF	TGCAGTGCGAGGGACGCCCACTCCTACGAGCAGTACTTC
TRBV6-1	NA	TRBD1	TRBJ1-6	CASSPGQGSPLHF	TGTGCCAGCAGTCCCGGACAGGGGTCACCCCTCCACTTT
TRBV10-3	NA	NA	TRBJ1-1	CAISELGENTEAFF	TGTGCCATCAGTGAATTGGGGGAGAACACTGAAGCTTTCTTT
TRBV7-9	NA	NA	TRBJ1-1	CASSPLVYVNTEAFF	TGTGCCAGCAGCCCCCTCGTCTATGTGAACACTGAAGCTTTCTTT
TRBV20-1	few	NA	TRBJ2-7	CSAQSEMGYEQYF	TGCAGTGCTCAAAGCGAGATGGGCTACGAGCAGTACTTC
TRBV12-3/TRBV12-4	many	NA	TRBJ2-1	CASSQGLRYNEQFF	TGTGCCAGCAGTCAGGGGTTGCGGTACAATGAGCAGTTCTTC
TRBV27	few	NA	TRBJ2-3	CASSSLRSRGLVDTQYF	TGTGCCAGCAGTTCCTTGCGGTCGCGCGGCCTGGTGGATACGCAGTATTTT
TRBV27	few	TRBD1	TRBJ1-5	CASSLATGVQPQHF	TGTGCCAGCAGTTTGGCGACAGGGGTTCAGCCCCAGCATTTT
TRBV11-2	NA	NA	TRBJ1-1	CASTLLSKTEAFF	TGTGCCAGCACCTTACTTTCGAAGACTGAAGCTTTCTTT
TRBV13	few	NA	TRBJ1-1	CASSLVLGTEAFF	TGTGCCAGCAGCTTAGTCCTGGGCACTGAAGCTTTCTTT
TRBV12-3/TRBV12-4	NA	NA	TRBJ2-5	CASSLFRQETQYF	TGTGCCAGCAGTTTATTCAGACAAGAGACCCAGTACTTC
TRBV7-9	few	NA	TRBJ2-3	CASSLARQYTDTQYF	TGTGCCAGCAGCTTAGCACGGCAGTACACAGATACGCAGTATTTT
TRBV11-2	few	NA	TRBJ2-5	CASSYDQALQETQYF	TGTGCCAGCAGCTACGACCAGGCGCTACAAGAGACCCAGTACTTC
TRBV3-1	few	NA	TRBJ2-1	CASSQGDSLYNEQFF	TGTGCCAGCAGCCAAGGGGACTCACTCTACAATGAGCAGTTCTTC
TRBV7-9	few	NA	TRBJ2-1	CASSPRRAVNHNEQFF	TGTGCCAGCAGCCCACGTAGGGCGGTCAACCACAATGAGCAGTTCTTC
TRBV4-1	many	NA	TRBJ1-4	CASSQDRGRSEKLFF	TGCGCCAGCAGCCAAGACAGGGGACGGAGTGAAAAACTGTTTTTT
TRBV10-3	few	NA	TRBJ2-3	CAISEIRGDTQYF	TGTGCCATCAGTGAAATCAGGGGCGATACGCAGTATTTT
TRBV5-4	many	TRBD1	TRBJ2-5	CASSLFRGETQYF	TGTGCCAGCAGCTTGTTCAGGGGGGAGACCCAGTACTTC
TRBV3-1	NA	NA	TRBJ2-3	CASSQGGRYTDTQYF	TGTGCCAGCAGCCAAGGGGGGCGGTACACAGATACGCAGTATTTT
TRBV29-1	few	TRBD2	TRBJ2-7	CSVQPLGGRAGEQYF	TGCAGCGTACAACCCCTCGGTGGGAGGGCGGGGGAGCAGTACTTC
TRBV28	once	NA	TRBJ2-5	CASRTLSGTHQETQYF	TGTGCCAGCAGAACATTATCCGGGACTCACCAAGAGACCCAGTACTTC
TRBV12-3/TRBV12-4	NA	NA	TRBJ2-1	CASSYTFDVREQFF	TGTGCCAGCAGTTACACCTTTGATGTACGTGAGCAGTTCTTC
TRBV2	few	TRBD1	TRBJ2-3	CASSETGAGLSHPSSHF	TGTGCCAGCAGTGAAACAGGGGCAGGGTTGAGCCATCCAAGTAGTCATTTT
TRBV6-6	many	NA	TRBJ2-5	CASSDQETQYF	TGTGCCAGCAGTGACCAAGAGACCCAGTACTTC
TRBV20-1	NA	NA	TRBJ2-7	CSASSPESSSYEQYF	TGCAGTGCTTCTTCCCCGGAGTCAAGCTCCTACGAGCAGTACTTC
TRBV10-3	many	NA	TRBJ2-3	CAIGQPQGTLTDTQYF	TGTGCCATCGGGCAACCTCAGGGGACCCTCACAGATACGCAGTATTTT
TRBV28	few	TRBD2	TRBJ2-1	CASSLIGGGFYNEQFF	TGTGCCAGCAGTTTGATCGGGGGGGGTTTTTACAATGAGCAGTTCTTC
TRBV5-1	NA	TRBD1	TRBJ2-3	CASSLAVTGVRYTGDSQYF	TGCGCCAGCAGCTTGGCCGTGACAGGGGTGAGGTACACAGGAGATTCGCAGTATTTT
TRBV5-6	few	NA	TRBJ2-2	CASSLLAWDGELFF	TGTGCCAGCAGCTTGCTAGCTTGGGACGGGGAGCTGTTTTTT
TRBV12-3/TRBV12-4	many	NA	TRBJ2-1	CASSLAHFNEQFF	TGTGCCAGCAGTTTAGCGCACTTTAATGAGCAGTTCTTC
TRBV13	few	TRBD2	TRBJ2-3	CASSPGLAGPLLADTQYF	TGTGCCAGCAGCCCGGGACTAGCGGGCCCCCTTCTCGCAGATACGCAGTATTTT
TRBV28	NA	NA	TRBJ2-3	CSRGQGGLGTQYF	TGTTCCCGGGGGCAGGGGGGTTTGGGGACGCAGTATTTT
TRBV4-1	NA	NA	TRBJ1-1	CASSQGVRKTEAFF	TGCGCCAGCAGCCAAGGGGTAAGGAAGACTGAAGCTTTCTTT
TRBV7-2	NA	NA	TRBJ1-1	CASSPRATHNTEAFF	TGTGCCAGCAGCCCAAGGGCGACACATAACACTGAAGCTTTCTTT
TRBV7-9	few	NA	TRBJ1-2	CASSLKRPLDGYTF	TGTGCCAGCAGCTTAAAAAGACCGCTCGATGGCTACACCTTC
TRBV15	few	NA	TRBJ2-5	CATSRDRTDRETQYF	TGTGCCACCAGCAGAGATCGGACAGACCGAGAGACCCAGTACTTC
TRBV5-1	few	NA	TRBJ2-7	CASGVGTSSYEQYF	TGCGCCAGCGGAGTCGGGACGAGCTCCTACGAGCAGTACTTC